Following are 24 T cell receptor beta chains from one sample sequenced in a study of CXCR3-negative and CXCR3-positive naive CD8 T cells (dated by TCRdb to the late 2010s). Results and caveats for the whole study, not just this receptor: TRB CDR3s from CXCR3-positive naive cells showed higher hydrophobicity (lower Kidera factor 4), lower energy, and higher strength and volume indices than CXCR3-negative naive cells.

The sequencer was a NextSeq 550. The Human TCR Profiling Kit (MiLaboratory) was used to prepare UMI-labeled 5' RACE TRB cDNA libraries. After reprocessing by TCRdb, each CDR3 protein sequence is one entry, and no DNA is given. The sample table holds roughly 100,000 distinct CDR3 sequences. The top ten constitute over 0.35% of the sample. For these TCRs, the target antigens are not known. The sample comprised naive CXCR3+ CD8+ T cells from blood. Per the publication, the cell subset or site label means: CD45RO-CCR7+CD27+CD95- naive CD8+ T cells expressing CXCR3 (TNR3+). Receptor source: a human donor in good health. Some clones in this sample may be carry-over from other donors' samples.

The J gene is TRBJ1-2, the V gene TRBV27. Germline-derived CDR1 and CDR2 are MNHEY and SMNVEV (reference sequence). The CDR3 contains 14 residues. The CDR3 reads CASSLKGSNYGYTF.

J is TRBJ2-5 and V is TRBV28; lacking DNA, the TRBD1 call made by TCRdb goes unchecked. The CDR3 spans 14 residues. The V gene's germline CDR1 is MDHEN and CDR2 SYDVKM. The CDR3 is CASSFRVPQETQYF.

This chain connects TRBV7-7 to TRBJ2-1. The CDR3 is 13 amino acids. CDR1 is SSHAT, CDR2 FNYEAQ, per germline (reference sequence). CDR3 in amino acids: CASSLESNNEQFF.

The CDR3 is CSVPNTDNYGYTF. This rearrangement joins TRBV29-1 to TRBJ1-2. Germline CDR1 SQVTM, CDR2 ANQGSEA. This CDR3 is 13 amino acids long.

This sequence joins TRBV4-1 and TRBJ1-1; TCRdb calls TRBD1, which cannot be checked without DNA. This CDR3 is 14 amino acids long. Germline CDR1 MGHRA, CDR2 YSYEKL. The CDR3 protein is CASSQEDRATEAFF.

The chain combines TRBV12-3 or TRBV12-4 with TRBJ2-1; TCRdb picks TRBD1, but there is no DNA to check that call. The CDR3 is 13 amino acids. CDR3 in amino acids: CASSFRGENEQFF.

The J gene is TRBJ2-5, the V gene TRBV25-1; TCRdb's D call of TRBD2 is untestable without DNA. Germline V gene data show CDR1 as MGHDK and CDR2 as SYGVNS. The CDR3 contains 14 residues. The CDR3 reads CASSPSGSGETQYF.

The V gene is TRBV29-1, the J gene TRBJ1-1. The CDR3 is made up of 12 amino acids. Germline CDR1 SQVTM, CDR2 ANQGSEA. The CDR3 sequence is CSVDSMNTEAFF.

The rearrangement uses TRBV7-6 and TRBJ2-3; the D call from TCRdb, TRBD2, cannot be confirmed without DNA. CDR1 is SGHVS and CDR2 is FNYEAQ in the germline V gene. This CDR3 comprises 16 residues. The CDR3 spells CASSLLTSGGLDTQYF.

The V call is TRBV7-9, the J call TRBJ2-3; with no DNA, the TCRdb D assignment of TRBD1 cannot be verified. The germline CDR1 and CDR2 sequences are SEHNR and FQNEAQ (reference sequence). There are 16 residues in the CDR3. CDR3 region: CAITSFGGLGTDTQYF.

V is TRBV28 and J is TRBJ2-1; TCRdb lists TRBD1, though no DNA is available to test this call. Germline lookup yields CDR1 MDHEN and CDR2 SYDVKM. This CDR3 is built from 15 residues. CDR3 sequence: CASSGGWGRYNEQFF.

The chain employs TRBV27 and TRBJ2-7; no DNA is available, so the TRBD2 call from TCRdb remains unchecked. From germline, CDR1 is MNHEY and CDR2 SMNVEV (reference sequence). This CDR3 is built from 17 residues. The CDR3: CASSLLPGLSPDYEQYF.

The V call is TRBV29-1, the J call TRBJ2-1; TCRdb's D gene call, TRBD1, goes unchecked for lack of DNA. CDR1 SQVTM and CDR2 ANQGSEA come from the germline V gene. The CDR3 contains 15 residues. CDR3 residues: CSVLGTGLSYNEQFF.

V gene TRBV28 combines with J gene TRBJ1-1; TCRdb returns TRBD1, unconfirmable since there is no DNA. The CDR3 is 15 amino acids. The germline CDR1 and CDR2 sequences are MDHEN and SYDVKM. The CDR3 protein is CASSLAAGGGTEAFF.

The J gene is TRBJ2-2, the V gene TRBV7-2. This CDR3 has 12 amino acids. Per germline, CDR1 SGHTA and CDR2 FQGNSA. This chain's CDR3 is CASNFGGGELFF.

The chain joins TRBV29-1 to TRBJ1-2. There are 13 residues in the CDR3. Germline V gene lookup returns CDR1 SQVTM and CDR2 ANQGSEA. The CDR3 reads CSVVLGDDYGYTF.

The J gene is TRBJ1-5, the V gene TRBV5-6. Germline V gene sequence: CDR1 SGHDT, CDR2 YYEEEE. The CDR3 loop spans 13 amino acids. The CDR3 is CASSFTSNQPQHF.

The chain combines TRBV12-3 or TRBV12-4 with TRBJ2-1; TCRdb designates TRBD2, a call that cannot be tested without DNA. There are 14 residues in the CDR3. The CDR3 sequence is CASSFGLAVNEQFF.

CDR3 in amino acids: CASSFLRGELFF. The V gene is TRBV12-3 or TRBV12-4, the J gene TRBJ2-2. This CDR3 spans 12 amino acids.

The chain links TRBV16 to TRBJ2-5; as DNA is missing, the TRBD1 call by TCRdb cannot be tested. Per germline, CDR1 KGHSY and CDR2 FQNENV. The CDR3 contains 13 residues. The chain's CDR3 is CASSPRDAGAQYF.

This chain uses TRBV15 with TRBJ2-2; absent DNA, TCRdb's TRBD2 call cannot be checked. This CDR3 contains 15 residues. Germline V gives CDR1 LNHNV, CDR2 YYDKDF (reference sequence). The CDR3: CATRSSGANTGELFF.

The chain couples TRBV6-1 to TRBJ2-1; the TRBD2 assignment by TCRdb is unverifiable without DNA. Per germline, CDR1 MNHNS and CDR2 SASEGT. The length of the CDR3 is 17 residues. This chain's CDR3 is CASSEALGGTSNNEQFF.

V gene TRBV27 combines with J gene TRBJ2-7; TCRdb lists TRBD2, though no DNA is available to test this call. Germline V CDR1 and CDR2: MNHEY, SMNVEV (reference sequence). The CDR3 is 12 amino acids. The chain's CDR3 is CASSGGPDEQYF.

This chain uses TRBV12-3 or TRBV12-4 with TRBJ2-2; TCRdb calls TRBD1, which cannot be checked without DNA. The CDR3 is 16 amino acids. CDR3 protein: CASTYTGGAVTGELFF.